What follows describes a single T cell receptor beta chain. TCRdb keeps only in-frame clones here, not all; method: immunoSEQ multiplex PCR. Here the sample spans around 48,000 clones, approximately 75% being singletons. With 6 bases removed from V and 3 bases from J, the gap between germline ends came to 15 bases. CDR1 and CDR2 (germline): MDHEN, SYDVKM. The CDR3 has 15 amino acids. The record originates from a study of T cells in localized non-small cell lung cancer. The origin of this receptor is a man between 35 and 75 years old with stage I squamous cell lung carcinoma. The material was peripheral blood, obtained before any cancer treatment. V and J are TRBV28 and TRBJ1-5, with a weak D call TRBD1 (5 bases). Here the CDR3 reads CASSAIDSLNQPQHF. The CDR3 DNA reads TGTGCCAGCAGCGCGATTGACAGTCTCAATCAGCCCCAGCATTTT.